This TCR beta chain was recorded in a study of blood T cell repertoires in COVID-19 (dated by TCRdb to 2020 to 2022). The study in broad terms: Samples covering the acute and convalescent phases of COVID-19 were provided by collaborators in the United States, Italy and Spain. The material from the prospective study consisted of cDNA or gDNA derived from T cells, B-cell-depleted T cells, or PBMCs. Deeply sampled blood TCRbeta repertoires from subjects exposed to, actively infected with, or recovered from COVID-19 were included in the dataset. The repertoires were released in a freely available public database meant as a resource for research on the immune response to SARS-CoV-2. The samples were drawn from the first 160 participants of the ongoing ImmuneRACE study and from 950 to 1,500 subjects provided by 6 global collaborators. The sample metadata nearly always contained a de-identified subject ID, COVID-19 status, age in years and sex. HLA class I and class II types, where available, came from metadata supplied by the sample provider rather than from assay-based typing.

From the cysteine through the phenylalanine, the CDR3 covers 16 amino acids. Kept here is only the CDR3 DNA, which spans 48 bases and is read in frame from base 1. V trim: 1 base; J trim: 4 bases; unmatched bases: 4. The germline V gene provides CDR1 SNHLY and CDR2 FYNNEI. The immunoSEQ Assay, a bias-controlled multiplex PCR, was used to amplify TCRbeta CDR3 regions from genomic DNA. The paper's data handling went like this. The number of nucleated cells in each sample was estimated from the amplification of reference gene primers within the assay. To quantify the absolute abundance of each unique TCRbeta CDR3 rearrangement, sequence reads were collapsed and filtered. For each sample, productive Simpson clonality was calculated as the square root of Simpson's diversity index across productive rearrangements. Not all clones reach the TCRdb copy of this immuneACCESS table, which keeps in-frame sequences only. Checked studies attribute under half of the gap to unresolved V genes and leave the rest unexplained. That table supplies the V and J calls and clone size; D and trimming were determined from the DNA. The table for this sample lists more than 110,000 clones; less than 90% of them were counted only once. The biggest ten clones account for 5.5% of the sample.

Participants in the prospective study were enrolled through a virtual design, were aged about 18 to 100 years, and lived in fewer than 30 United States geographic areas. In the prospective study, cohorts were assigned on the basis of participant-reported clinical history obtained from a screening survey and a study questionnaire. Each participant in the prospective study had whole blood, serum and a nasopharyngeal or oropharyngeal swab collected by mobile phlebotomists. Additional blood draws and questionnaires over an approximately two-month period could optionally be provided by prospective study participants. Before DNA extraction, prospective study blood samples were shipped either frozen or at room temperature. This clone was observed once. Its antigen is not yet known. No base quality information exists; no much larger clone differs at one position. Results the study describes overall, beyond this receptor: Clinical and demographic metadata were provided uncurated, with the amount varying by source and participant.

This sequence originates from a man between 35 and 55 years old with acute COVID-19. Specimen: PBMCs or T cells enriched from blood (not recorded which). The rearranged segments are TRBV2 and TRBJ1-3, and 10 junctional nucleotides match TRBD1. The CDR3 sequence is CASSEVRDRGGNTIYF. The DNA sequence is as follows: TGTGCCAGCAGTGAAGTGAGGGACAGGGGAGGAAACACCATATATTTT.